This TCR beta chain was captured in a study of cytomegalovirus exposure and HLA in healthy donors. General study findings and limits: Cytomegalovirus association was assigned to 170 or so TCR beta chains. The study reported that TCR beta sequences accurately predicted HLA-A and HLA-B alleles in most subjects. The sole available immune exposure information was CMV serostatus.

This clone appeared a few times. Antigen unknown. PCR used 60 Vbeta primers and 13 Jbeta primers. Profiled with immunoSEQ multiplex PCR; TCRdb holds only in-frame clones, not every one. The repertoire consists of about 140,000 clones, with approximately 84% occurring once and the leading ten covering approximately 1.5%. Germline V lookup: CDR1 SNHLY, CDR2 FYNNEI. V shed 6 bases, J shed 0 bases, and the junction held 5 bases outside the gene matches. This CDR3 has 16 amino acids. Sequencing was carried out using PBMCs. The gene calls are TRBV2 and TRBJ2-2; 9 bases fit TRBD2. The TCR comes from a man aged 25-40 years in good health and CMV-seropositive. In DNA form, the CDR3 reads TGTGCCAGCAGAGACCCTAGCGGGGCGAACACCGGGGAGCTGTTTTTT. As protein: CASRDPSGANTGELFF.